This is a list of T cell receptor beta chains from one sample in a study of T cell responses to AZD1222 COVID-19 vaccine. The data were produced by immunoSEQ multiplex PCR, yet TCRdb's version contains in-frame clones alone and is incomplete. This table has approximately 100,000 clones, about 86% appearing once. Sequencing was performed on peripheral blood, taken on day 0 of AZD1222 vaccination. The source of these receptors is an adult in good health. CDR3s include the opening cysteine and the closing phenylalanine or tryptophan. A D gene is named only where the DNA matches it firmly. Size values are once, few and many counts, or a class for expanded clones, and some rows have none.

j_call	v_call	cdr3_length	d_call	clone_size	cdr3_aa	cdr3_nt
TRBJ2-1	TRBV3-1/TRBV3-2	12	-	-	CASSQGGNEQFF	TGTGCCAGCAGCCAAGGGGGAAATGAGCAGTTCTTC
TRBJ1-5	TRBV13	14	TRBD1	-	CASSAQGYNQPQHF	TGTGCCAGCAGCGCACAGGGGTACAATCAGCCCCAGCATTTT
TRBJ1-5	TRBV28	16	TRBD1	few	CASSSTGTALNQPQHF	TGTGCCAGCAGTTCGACCGGGACAGCCCTCAATCAGCCCCAGCATTTT
TRBJ1-4	TRBV28	15	TRBD1	-	CASDTGVRTNEKLFF	TGTGCCAGCGATACAGGGGTTAGGACTAATGAAAAACTGTTTTTT
TRBJ1-1	TRBV5-8	15	-	-	CASSLLRRLNTEAFF	TGTGCCAGCAGCTTGCTTAGGAGGTTGAACACTGAAGCTTTCTTT
TRBJ2-5	TRBV2	15	-	-	CARGGSGLLRETQYF	TGTGCCAGAGGGGGGAGTGGACTCCTTAGAGAGACCCAGTACTTC
TRBJ1-1	TRBV5-4	13	TRBD1	once	CASSLDRGPEAFF	TGTGCCAGCAGCCTCGACAGGGGACCTGAAGCTTTCTTT
TRBJ2-5	TRBV5-1	13	-	-	CASNLGEEETQYF	TGCGCCAGCAATCTGGGGGAAGAGGAGACCCAGTACTTC
TRBJ2-3	TRBV19	16	-	-	CASSRPGTILADTQYF	TGTGCCAGTAGTAGGCCAGGCACCATCCTCGCGGATACGCAGTATTTT
TRBJ2-5	TRBV27	15	TRBD2	-	CASSLAARERETQYF	TGTGCCAGCAGTTTAGCCGCGCGGGAGAGGGAGACCCAGTACTTC
TRBJ1-6	TRBV2	14	-	-	CASSGGREWSPLHF	TGTGCCAGCAGCGGCGGCAGGGAGTGGTCACCCCTCCACTTT
TRBJ2-6	TRBV6-1	15	TRBD1	-	CASSEQGAGANVLTF	TGTGCCAGCAGTGAACAGGGGGCAGGGGCCAACGTCCTGACTTTC
TRBJ1-4	TRBV27	14	-	-	CASRPGGVSEKLFF	TGTGCCAGCCGCCCGGGTGGGGTATCTGAAAAACTGTTTTTT
TRBJ2-5	TRBV19	15	-	-	CASSIRDRVQETQYF	TGTGCCAGTAGTATTAGGGACCGGGTACAAGAGACCCAGTACTTC
TRBJ1-5	TRBV19	16	-	-	CASSGLRMVANQPQHF	TGTGCCAGTAGTGGCCTCCGAATGGTTGCCAATCAGCCCCAGCATTTT
TRBJ2-2	TRBV10-2	14	-	-	CASIEGSNTGELFF	TGCGCCAGCATCGAGGGGTCGAACACCGGGGAGCTGTTTTTT
TRBJ1-1	TRBV7-9	14	-	-	CASSPGSGRAEAFF	TGTGCCAGCAGCCCCGGCTCCGGCCGGGCTGAAGCTTTCTTT
TRBJ1-5	TRBV15	13	-	-	CATSRDLNQPQHF	TGTGCCACCAGCAGAGATCTGAATCAGCCCCAGCATTTT
TRBJ2-7	TRBV9	15	-	few	CASSVAPSWGYEQYF	TGTGCCAGCAGCGTAGCTCCTAGCTGGGGATACGAGCAGTACTTC
TRBJ2-1	TRBV27	16	TRBD2	-	CASSSSGGRAYNEQFF	TGTGCCAGCAGTTCCTCTGGCGGGAGGGCCTACAATGAGCAGTTCTTC
TRBJ1-1	TRBV10-3	13	-	-	CAVTRRGDTEAFF	TGTGCCGTTACCCGGCGGGGGGACACTGAAGCTTTCTTT
TRBJ2-1	TRBV12-3/TRBV12-4	13	TRBD1	-	CASSLGGGDEQFF	TGTGCCAGCAGTTTAGGAGGGGGCGATGAGCAGTTCTTC
TRBJ1-2	TRBV29-1	13	-	-	CSVTVPGMKGYTF	TGCAGCGTTACGGTCCCAGGGATGAAGGGCTACACCTTC
TRBJ1-5	TRBV6-5	13	TRBD1	-	CASSGTGGQPQHF	TGTGCCAGCAGCGGGACAGGGGGCCAGCCCCAGCATTTT
TRBJ1-2	TRBV28	14	-	-	CASSRPGAHYGYTF	TGTGCCAGCAGTCGCCCCGGGGCCCACTATGGCTACACCTTC
TRBJ1-2	TRBV7-9	12	-	-	CASSVSYYGYTF	TGTGCCAGCAGCGTCTCATACTATGGCTACACCTTC
TRBJ2-7	TRBV5-4	14	-	once	CASSYRDGSYEQYF	TGTGCCAGCAGCTACCGGGACGGTTCCTACGAGCAGTACTTC
TRBJ2-2	TRBV4-1	15	-	-	CASSQDGAIGGELFF	TGCGCCAGCAGCCAAGATGGGGCCATTGGGGGGGAGCTGTTTTTT
TRBJ2-7	TRBV6-6	15	TRBD2	-	CASSSPRLAGYEQYF	TGTGCCAGCAGTTCCCCCAGACTAGCGGGGTACGAGCAGTACTTC
TRBJ2-3	TRBV7-2	16	TRBD2	-	CASSAGLAGGLGTQYF	TGTGCCAGCAGCGCAGGACTAGCGGGAGGGCTCGGTACGCAGTATTTT
TRBJ1-1	TRBV5-1	14	-	-	CASSLAEFGAEAFF	TGCGCCAGCAGCTTGGCCGAATTTGGGGCTGAAGCTTTCTTT
TRBJ2-5	TRBV7-2	14	TRBD2	-	CASSRRLALETQYF	TGTGCCAGCAGCCGGAGACTAGCTTTGGAGACCCAGTACTTC
TRBJ2-2	TRBV19	19	TRBD1	once	CASSMARGLTKASSGELFF	TGTGCCAGTAGTATGGCCAGGGGGCTTACTAAAGCTTCTTCCGGGGAGCTGTTTTTT
TRBJ2-5	TRBV24-1	13	TRBD1	-	CATSGTGGGTQYF	TGTGCCACCAGCGGTACAGGGGGCGGGACCCAGTACTTC
TRBJ2-3	TRBV6-6	13	-	-	CASSYPGTDTQYF	TGTGCCAGCAGTTACCCGGGCACAGATACGCAGTATTTT
TRBJ2-1	TRBV19	14	-	-	CASSIKATNNEQFF	TGTGCCAGTAGTATAAAGGCTACGAACAATGAGCAGTTCTTC
TRBJ1-2	TRBV28	16	TRBD1	-	CASSSIDRAGDYGYTF	TGTGCCAGCAGTTCTATCGACAGGGCGGGGGACTATGGCTACACCTTC
TRBJ2-5	TRBV9	15	TRBD1	-	CASSLYDRGRETQYF	TGTGCCAGCAGCCTCTACGACAGGGGGAGGGAGACCCAGTACTTC
TRBJ1-5	TRBV28	15	TRBD1	-	CASKEARGFNQPQHF	TGTGCCAGCAAGGAGGCCAGGGGGTTCAACCAGCCCCAGCATTTT
TRBJ2-3	TRBV18	14	-	-	CASSPQSLPDTQYF	TGTGCCAGCTCACCACAATCTCTCCCAGATACGCAGTATTTT
TRBJ2-7	TRBV13	14	-	few	CASSLQIVSYEQYF	TGTGCCAGCAGCTTACAGATAGTATCCTACGAGCAGTACTTC
TRBJ2-3	TRBV4-2	17	-	-	CASSQEGGEGLTDTQYF	TGTGCCAGCAGCCAAGAAGGGGGGGAGGGGTTGACAGATACGCAGTATTTT
TRBJ2-2	TRBV24-1	15	TRBD2	-	CATRAGGPTTGELFF	TGTGCCACCAGAGCGGGAGGGCCAACCACCGGGGAGCTGTTTTTT
TRBJ2-1	TRBV28	14	-	-	CASNELASYNEQFF	TGTGCCAGCAACGAGCTAGCGTCCTACAATGAGCAGTTCTTC
TRBJ1-2	TRBV5-1	18	TRBD1	once	CASSTDGTGGKKIYGYTF	TGCGCCAGCAGCACAGATGGGACAGGGGGCAAGAAGATCTATGGCTACACCTTC
TRBJ2-5	TRBV4-1	15	-	-	CASSQVGAGLETQYF	TGCGCCAGCAGCCAAGTTGGGGCAGGGCTCGAGACCCAGTACTTC
TRBJ2-5	TRBV7-9	16	TRBD2	-	CASSLGLAGGQETQYF	TGTGCCAGCAGCTTGGGACTAGCGGGAGGGCAAGAGACCCAGTACTTC
TRBJ1-2	TRBV12-3/TRBV12-4	12	-	-	CASSYMYYGYTF	TGTGCCAGCAGCTATATGTACTATGGCTACACCTTC
TRBJ2-1	TRBV7-6	16	TRBD2	-	CASSLAGLAGGNEQFF	TGTGCCAGCAGCTTAGCGGGACTAGCGGGAGGCAATGAGCAGTTCTTC
TRBJ2-5	TRBV7-2	14	-	-	CASRLSGTEETQYF	TGTGCCAGCAGATTGAGTGGGACGGAAGAGACCCAGTACTTC